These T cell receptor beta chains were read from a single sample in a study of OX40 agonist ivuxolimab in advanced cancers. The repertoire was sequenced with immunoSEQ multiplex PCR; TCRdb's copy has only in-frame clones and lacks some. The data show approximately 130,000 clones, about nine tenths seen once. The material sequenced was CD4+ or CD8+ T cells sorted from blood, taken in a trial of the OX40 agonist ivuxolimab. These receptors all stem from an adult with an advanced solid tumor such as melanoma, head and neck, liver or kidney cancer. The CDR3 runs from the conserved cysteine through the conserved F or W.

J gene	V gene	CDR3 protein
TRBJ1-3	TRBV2	CASSKGQGSNTIYF
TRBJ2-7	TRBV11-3	CASSLEEGTYEQYF
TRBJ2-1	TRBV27	CASSVGNSYTYNEQFF
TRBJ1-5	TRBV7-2	CASSLNQGNNQPQHF
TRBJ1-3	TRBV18	CASSISRISGDTIYF
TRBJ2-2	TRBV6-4	CASSAASFDTGELFF
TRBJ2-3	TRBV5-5	CASSFLQGGTSTDTQYF
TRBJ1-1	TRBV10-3	CATHNSRGQAPEAFF
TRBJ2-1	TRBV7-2	CASSSGRGTYNEQFF
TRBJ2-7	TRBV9	CASSVGSGGGSYEQYF
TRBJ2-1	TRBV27	CASSPGPMSDEQFF
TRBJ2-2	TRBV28	CASSLWSGNTGELFF
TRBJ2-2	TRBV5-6	CASSLDRLSLTGELFF
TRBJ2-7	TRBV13	CASSPPTRGPHEQYF
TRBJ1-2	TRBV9	CASSEQGYNGYTF
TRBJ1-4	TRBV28	CASSRTEEKLFF
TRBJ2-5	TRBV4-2	CASATGVLQETQYF
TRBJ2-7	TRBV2	CASSADRYEQYF
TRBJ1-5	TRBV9	CASSPGQFGQPQHF
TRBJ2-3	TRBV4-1	CASSQGAGSTDTQYF
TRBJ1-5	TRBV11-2	CASSSSLTAAQPQHF
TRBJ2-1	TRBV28	CASISKTGDNYNEQFF
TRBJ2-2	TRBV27	CASTNTGELFF
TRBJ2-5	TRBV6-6	CASKYRYQETQYF
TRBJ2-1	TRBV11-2	CASGGLAGLSYNEQFF
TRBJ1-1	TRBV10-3	CATRARGQINTEAFF
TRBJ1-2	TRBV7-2	CASSLTQGNYGYTF
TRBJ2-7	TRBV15	CATSRVKGQPYEQYF
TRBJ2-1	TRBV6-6	CASSGEAPSSYNEQFF
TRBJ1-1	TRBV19	CASSKVVGGNTEAFF
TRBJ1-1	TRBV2	CASRAVGIIAEAFF
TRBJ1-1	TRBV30	CAWSDPGHTNTEAFF
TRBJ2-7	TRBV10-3	CAISEWGQGYEQYF
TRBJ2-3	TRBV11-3	CASSLRDREDTQYF
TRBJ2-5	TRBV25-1	CASSEYRLAQETQYF
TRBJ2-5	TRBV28	CASSDPGGPETQYF
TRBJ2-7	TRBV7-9	CASSLDWTASYEQYF
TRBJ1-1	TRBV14	CASSQRALGGGTEAFF
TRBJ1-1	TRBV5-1	CASSLTGGNTEAFF
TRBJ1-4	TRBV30	CAWSFGGAGEKLFF
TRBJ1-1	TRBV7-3	CASSSRDRAMATEAFF
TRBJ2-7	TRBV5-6	CASSSLGNEQYF
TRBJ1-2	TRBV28	CASSFQQGNYGYTF